This is a list of T cell receptor beta chains from one sample in a study of blood T cell repertoires in COVID-19. The table came from immunoSEQ multiplex PCR; TCRdb's copy has only in-frame clones and leaves some out. The table records about 59,000 clones, about 78% of them present only once. Sequenced: peripheral blood. These receptors originate from a man at least 80 years old with acute or convalescent COVID-19. The CDR3 runs from the conserved cysteine through the conserved F or W. Fields, in order: V gene, D gene, J gene, clone size, CDR3 DNA, CDR3 protein. D genes are given only for firm matches. Rows may omit the clone size; those that give it use once, few, many or a size class.

v_call: TRBV9
d_call: TRBD1
j_call: TRBJ2-7
clone_size: .
cdr3_nt: TGTGCCAGCAGCGTAGGGACAGGGGGCGCTTCCTACGAGCAGTACTTC
cdr3_aa: CASSVGTGGASYEQYF

v_call: TRBV5-1
d_call: TRBD1
j_call: TRBJ1-1
clone_size: .
cdr3_nt: TGCGCCAGCAGCGTTACAGGGGCGGACACTGAAGCTTTCTTT
cdr3_aa: CASSVTGADTEAFF

v_call: TRBV6-5
d_call: .
j_call: TRBJ1-3
clone_size: .
cdr3_nt: TGTGCCGGAAGCGGGACTAGCTCTGGAAACACCATATATTTT
cdr3_aa: CAGSGTSSGNTIYF

v_call: TRBV18
d_call: TRBD2
j_call: TRBJ2-3
clone_size: .
cdr3_nt: TGTGCCAGCACCCCCGCTCTAGCGGGAGCCCCAGATACGCAGTATTTT
cdr3_aa: CASTPALAGAPDTQYF

v_call: TRBV7-2
d_call: .
j_call: TRBJ2-1
clone_size: .
cdr3_nt: TGTGCCAGCAGCCCGACTGCTCAAGAATACAATGAGCAGTTCTTC
cdr3_aa: CASSPTAQEYNEQFF

v_call: TRBV19
d_call: TRBD1
j_call: TRBJ1-5
clone_size: .
cdr3_nt: TGTGCCAGTAGTACCAGAGGGACAGGGGGCTTTGGCAATCAGCCCCAGCATTTT
cdr3_aa: CASSTRGTGGFGNQPQHF

v_call: TRBV3-1/TRBV3-2
d_call: TRBD2
j_call: TRBJ2-5
clone_size: .
cdr3_nt: TGTGCCAGCAGCCAAGCGGGGGGGGCCGAAGAGACCCAGTACTTC
cdr3_aa: CASSQAGGAEETQYF

v_call: TRBV7-8
d_call: TRBD1
j_call: TRBJ2-2
clone_size: .
cdr3_nt: TGTGCCAGCAGCGGGGGACAGGGGTTTTTCGGGGAGCTGTTTTTT
cdr3_aa: CASSGGQGFFGELFF

v_call: TRBV5-1
d_call: .
j_call: TRBJ1-2
clone_size: .
cdr3_nt: TGCGCCAGCAGCAGGAACGTCGCTCAAGGGACTGACTATGGCTACACCTTC
cdr3_aa: CASSRNVAQGTDYGYTF

v_call: TRBV5-1
d_call: TRBD1
j_call: TRBJ2-1
clone_size: .
cdr3_nt: TGCGCCAGCAGCTTGGACGGACAGGTGTGGAATGAGCAGTTCTTC
cdr3_aa: CASSLDGQVWNEQFF

v_call: TRBV24-1
d_call: .
j_call: TRBJ1-2
clone_size: .
cdr3_nt: TGTGCCACCAGTCGAACGACTGAATTGGACTATGGCTACACCTTC
cdr3_aa: CATSRTTELDYGYTF

v_call: TRBV21-1
d_call: .
j_call: TRBJ1-3
clone_size: .
cdr3_nt: TGTGCCAGCAGCAAAGAGGGACACCACTCTGGAAACACCATATATTTT
cdr3_aa: CASSKEGHHSGNTIYF

v_call: TRBV6-5
d_call: .
j_call: TRBJ2-1
clone_size: .
cdr3_nt: TGTGCCAGCAGTTACAAGGATACTACCTACAATGAGCAGTTCTTC
cdr3_aa: CASSYKDTTYNEQFF

v_call: TRBV28
d_call: TRBD1
j_call: TRBJ1-2
clone_size: .
cdr3_nt: TGTGCCAGCAGGGCTACAGACAGGGGCCAACTCCCTAACTATGGCTACACCTTC
cdr3_aa: CASRATDRGQLPNYGYTF

v_call: TRBV3-1/TRBV3-2
d_call: .
j_call: TRBJ1-1
clone_size: .
cdr3_nt: TGTGCCAGCAGCCAAACTCCACAGGGTAAAGCTTTCTTT
cdr3_aa: CASSQTPQGKAFF

v_call: TRBV5-4
d_call: .
j_call: TRBJ1-1
clone_size: .
cdr3_nt: TGTGCCAGCAGCTTTCAGGGGAACACTGAAGCTTTCTTT
cdr3_aa: CASSFQGNTEAFF

v_call: TRBV5-5
d_call: .
j_call: TRBJ2-7
clone_size: .
cdr3_nt: TGTGCCAGCACCATGGAGACAGGCCTCGGCAAGCAGTACTTC
cdr3_aa: CASTMETGLGKQYF

v_call: TRBV4-1
d_call: TRBD2
j_call: TRBJ2-2
clone_size: .
cdr3_nt: TGCGCCAGCAGCCAAGTCCGGGAAGCCGGGAGGGCATCTGCCGGGGAGCTGTTTTTT
cdr3_aa: CASSQVREAGRASAGELFF

v_call: TRBV3-1/TRBV3-2
d_call: .
j_call: TRBJ1-5
clone_size: .
cdr3_nt: TGTGCCAGCAGCGAAACAGATCAGCCCCAGCATTTT
cdr3_aa: CASSETDQPQHF

v_call: TRBV29-1
d_call: TRBD1
j_call: TRBJ1-1
clone_size: few
cdr3_nt: TGCAGCGTTGGGACAGGGTTATCCACTGAAGCTTTCTTT
cdr3_aa: CSVGTGLSTEAFF

v_call: TRBV12-3/TRBV12-4
d_call: .
j_call: TRBJ1-6
clone_size: .
cdr3_nt: TGTGCCAGCAGTTTGGGGGGTCTAACACCCCTCCACTTT
cdr3_aa: CASSLGGLTPLHF

v_call: TRBV9
d_call: .
j_call: TRBJ1-1
clone_size: .
cdr3_nt: TGTGCCAGCAGCGCGGGAACGTGGATGAACACTGAAGCTTTCTTT
cdr3_aa: CASSAGTWMNTEAFF

v_call: TRBV3-1/TRBV3-2
d_call: .
j_call: TRBJ2-2
clone_size: .
cdr3_nt: TGTGCCAGCAGCCAAGTAACCGGGGAGCTGTTTTTT
cdr3_aa: CASSQVTGELFF

v_call: TRBV3-1/TRBV3-2
d_call: .
j_call: TRBJ1-3
clone_size: .
cdr3_nt: TGTGCCAGCAGCCACCCCGGAGGGTACTCTGGAAACACCATATATTTT
cdr3_aa: CASSHPGGYSGNTIYF

v_call: TRBV19
d_call: TRBD1
j_call: TRBJ1-2
clone_size: .
cdr3_nt: TGTGCCAGTTATGGGGGACAGCTTGTAACCTACACCTTC
cdr3_aa: CASYGGQLVTYTF

v_call: TRBV14
d_call: TRBD1
j_call: TRBJ1-2
clone_size: .
cdr3_nt: TGTGCCAGCAGCCAAGAAGGGGGCAGGGGCGTTGTCGGCTACACCTTC
cdr3_aa: CASSQEGGRGVVGYTF

v_call: TRBV6-5
d_call: .
j_call: TRBJ1-1
clone_size: .
cdr3_nt: TGTGCCAGCAGTTACCTACCCGGGGACACTGAAGCTTTCTTT
cdr3_aa: CASSYLPGDTEAFF

v_call: TRBV3-1/TRBV3-2
d_call: TRBD2
j_call: TRBJ2-3
clone_size: .
cdr3_nt: TGTGCCAGCAGCCGCCCGACTAGCGGGGTCCTAAATACGCAGTATTTT
cdr3_aa: CASSRPTSGVLNTQYF

v_call: TRBV11-3
d_call: .
j_call: TRBJ2-2
clone_size: .
cdr3_nt: TGTGCCAGCAGCTTTGACACGCCGAACACCGGGGAGCTGTTTTTT
cdr3_aa: CASSFDTPNTGELFF